A selection of T cell receptor beta chains follows, all from one sample in a study of cytomegalovirus exposure and HLA in healthy donors. Profiling relied on immunoSEQ multiplex PCR, and the TCRdb table lists in-frame clones only, not all of them. Among approximately 53,000 clones listed, around 91% were seen once. Sequencing input: PBMCs. These receptors were taken from a man aged 18 to 35 in good health and CMV-seronegative. CDR3s include the opening cysteine and the closing phenylalanine or tryptophan. The order of the fields is V gene, D gene, J gene, clone size, CDR3 DNA, CDR3 protein. D genes are given only for firm matches. Rows give clone size only sometimes, using once, few, many, or a class for an expanded clone.

TRBV6-6	NA	TRBJ1-5	once	TGTGCCAGCAGCTCATTCGGGGATGAAAACAATCAGCCCCAGCATTTT	CASSSFGDENNQPQHF
TRBV11-2	TRBD1	TRBJ2-7	NA	TGTGCCAGCAGCCCCCAAGGGGGCCCAGTCTACGAGCAGTACTTC	CASSPQGGPVYEQYF
TRBV9	TRBD2	TRBJ2-3	few	TGTGCCAGCAGCGTTAGCGGGAGGGGAGCAGATACGCAGTATTTT	CASSVSGRGADTQYF
TRBV7-2	TRBD2	TRBJ2-3	NA	TGTGCCAGCAGCTTAGAGGGACTAGCGGGAGATACGCAGTATTTT	CASSLEGLAGDTQYF
TRBV23-1	TRBD1	TRBJ2-5	NA	TGCGCCAGCAGTCGACCGGGACAGGGGGTTAAAGAGACCCAGTACTTC	CASSRPGQGVKETQYF
TRBV21-1	NA	TRBJ1-3	NA	TGTGCCAGCAGCATCCGTCCGCCACAGGGACGAAGCTCTGGAAACACCATATATTTT	CASSIRPPQGRSSGNTIYF
TRBV28	NA	TRBJ2-5	NA	TGTGCCAGCAGCCTAGGTGGGAGCGAAGAGACCCAGTACTTC	CASSLGGSEETQYF
TRBV11-1	NA	TRBJ1-1	NA	TGTGCCAGCAGCTTAGCGCAGTGGCGGGTGAACACTGAAGCTTTCTTT	CASSLAQWRVNTEAFF
TRBV27	NA	TRBJ2-3	NA	TGTGCCAGCAGTCAACGGGGGGATACGCAGTATTTT	CASSQRGDTQYF
TRBV11-2	NA	TRBJ2-1	NA	TGTGCCAGCATCTCAGTCGGGAGTAGCGGTTACAATGAGCAGTTCTTC	CASISVGSSGYNEQFF
TRBV11-3	NA	TRBJ2-7	NA	TGTGCCAGCAGCTTGAGGCCTCGACCACACTCCTACGAGCAGTACTTC	CASSLRPRPHSYEQYF
TRBV6-1	TRBD1	TRBJ2-1	few	TGTGCCAGCTTAAGGACAGGATACAATGAAGGGCAGTTCTTC	CASLRTGYNEGQFF
TRBV7-9	TRBD2	TRBJ2-7	NA	TGTGCCAGCAGCCCCCACGGTAGCGGGGTCTACGAGCAGTACTTC	CASSPHGSGVYEQYF
TRBV29-1	TRBD1	TRBJ2-2	NA	TGCAGCGCCGACAGGGTCGCCACCGGGGAGCTGTTTTTT	CSADRVATGELFF
TRBV7-9	NA	TRBJ2-2	NA	TGTGCCAGCAGCTTAGAAAGGTTTGGCGGGATGAACACCGGGGAGCTGTTTTTT	CASSLERFGGMNTGELFF
TRBV21-1	NA	TRBJ1-1	NA	TGTGCCAGCAGCAAACGCAGGGAGAACACTGAAGCTTTCTTT	CASSKRRENTEAFF
TRBV10-3	NA	TRBJ1-1	NA	TGTGCCATCAGTGACCCAAGCCTTGAAGCTTTCTTT	CAISDPSLEAFF
TRBV27	NA	TRBJ1-1	NA	TGTGCCAGCAGGGCGGGGGTAAGCACTGAAGCTTTCTTT	CASRAGVSTEAFF
TRBV9	TRBD2	TRBJ2-1	NA	TGTGCCAGCAGCGTAGCTAGGGCCAGCGGGAGGGGTAATGAGCAGTTCTTC	CASSVARASGRGNEQFF
TRBV27	TRBD1	TRBJ1-2	NA	TGTGCCAGCAGCTACCGGGACAGGGGTAATGGCTACACCTTC	CASSYRDRGNGYTF
TRBV21-1	NA	TRBJ2-2	NA	TGTGCCAGCAGCAAAGAGGTAGGAGCGGGAGACGCCGGGGAGCTGTTTTTT	CASSKEVGAGDAGELFF
TRBV5-1	NA	TRBJ2-5	NA	TGCGCCAGCAGCTCCGTTCCGGGTTTCCAAGAGACCCAGTACTTC	CASSSVPGFQETQYF
TRBV28	NA	TRBJ2-3	NA	TGTGCCAGCAGTCTCCACCCAGCGTCAGATACGCAGTATTTT	CASSLHPASDTQYF